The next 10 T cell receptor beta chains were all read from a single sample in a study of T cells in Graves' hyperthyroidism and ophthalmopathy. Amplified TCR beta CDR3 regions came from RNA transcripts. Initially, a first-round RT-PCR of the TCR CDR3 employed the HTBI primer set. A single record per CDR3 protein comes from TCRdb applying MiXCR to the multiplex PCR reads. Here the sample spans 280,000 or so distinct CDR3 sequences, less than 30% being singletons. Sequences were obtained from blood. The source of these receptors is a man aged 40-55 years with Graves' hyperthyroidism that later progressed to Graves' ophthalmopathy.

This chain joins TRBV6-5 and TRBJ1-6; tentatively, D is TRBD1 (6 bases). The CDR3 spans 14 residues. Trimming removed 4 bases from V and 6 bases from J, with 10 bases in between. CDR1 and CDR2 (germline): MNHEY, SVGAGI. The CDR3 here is CASSFYRANSPLHF. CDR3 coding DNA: TGTGCCAGCAGTTTTTACAGGGCTAATTCACCCCTCCACTTT.

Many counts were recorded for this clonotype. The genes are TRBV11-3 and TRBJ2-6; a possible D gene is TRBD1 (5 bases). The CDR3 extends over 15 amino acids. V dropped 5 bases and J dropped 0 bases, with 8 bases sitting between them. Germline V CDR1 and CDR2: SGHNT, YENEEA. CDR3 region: CASSTGHSGANVLTF. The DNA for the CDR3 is TGTGCCAGCAGCACTGGACACTCTGGGGCCAACGTCCTGACTTTC.

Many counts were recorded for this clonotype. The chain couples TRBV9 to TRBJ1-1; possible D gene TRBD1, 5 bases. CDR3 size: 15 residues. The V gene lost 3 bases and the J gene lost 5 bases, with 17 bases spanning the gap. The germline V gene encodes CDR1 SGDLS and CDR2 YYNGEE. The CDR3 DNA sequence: TGTGCCAGCAGCGCCAGGGACCTCGGGGGAACTGAAGCTTTCTTT. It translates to CASSARDLGGTEAFF.

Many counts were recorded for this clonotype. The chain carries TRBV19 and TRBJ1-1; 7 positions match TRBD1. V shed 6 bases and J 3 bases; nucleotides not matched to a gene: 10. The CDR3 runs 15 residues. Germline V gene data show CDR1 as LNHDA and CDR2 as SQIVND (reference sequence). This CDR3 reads CASSPATGQYTEAFF. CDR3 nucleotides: TGTGCCAGTAGCCCCGCGACAGGGCAGTACACTGAAGCTTTCTTT.

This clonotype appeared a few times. CDR3 coding DNA: TGTGCCAGCAGCTTGGGCGCCGGGACCCGCCGGGGCAACATTCAGTACTTC. Its protein product is CASSLGAGTRRGNIQYF. The V gene is TRBV7-9, the J gene TRBJ2-4; D might be TRBD1 or TRBD2, each matching 5 bases. In germline, CDR1 is SEHNR, CDR2 FQNEAQ (reference sequence). Trimming cost V 3 bases and J 7 bases, with 22 bases left between them. The CDR3 spans 17 residues.

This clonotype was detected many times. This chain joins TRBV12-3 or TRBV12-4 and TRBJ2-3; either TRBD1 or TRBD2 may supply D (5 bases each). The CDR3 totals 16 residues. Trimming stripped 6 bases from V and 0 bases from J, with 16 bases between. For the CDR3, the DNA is TGTGCCAGCAGATCCGGGGCCACCTTTAGCACAGATACGCAGTATTTT. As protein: CASRSGATFSTDTQYF.

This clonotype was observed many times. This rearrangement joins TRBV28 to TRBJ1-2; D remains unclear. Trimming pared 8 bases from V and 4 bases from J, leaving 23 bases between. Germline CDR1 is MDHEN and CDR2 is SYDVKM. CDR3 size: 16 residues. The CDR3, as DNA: TGTGCCAGCTCAAATGCCGATATTGGACGGATCTATGGCTACACCTTC. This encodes CASSNADIGRIYGYTF.

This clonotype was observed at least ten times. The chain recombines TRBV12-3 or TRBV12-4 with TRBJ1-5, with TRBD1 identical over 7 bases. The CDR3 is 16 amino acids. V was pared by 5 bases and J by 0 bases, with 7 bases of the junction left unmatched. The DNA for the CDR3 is TGTGCCAGCAGTGAAACAGGGGCGAATAGCAATCAGCCCCAGCATTTT. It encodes CASSETGANSNQPQHF.

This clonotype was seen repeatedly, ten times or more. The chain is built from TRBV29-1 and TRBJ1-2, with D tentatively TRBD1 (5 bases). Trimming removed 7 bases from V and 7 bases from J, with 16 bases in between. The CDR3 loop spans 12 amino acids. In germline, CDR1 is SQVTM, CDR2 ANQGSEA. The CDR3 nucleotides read TGCAGCGCTGGCAGGGATGTGAGTGGCTACACCTTC. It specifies CSAGRDVSGYTF.

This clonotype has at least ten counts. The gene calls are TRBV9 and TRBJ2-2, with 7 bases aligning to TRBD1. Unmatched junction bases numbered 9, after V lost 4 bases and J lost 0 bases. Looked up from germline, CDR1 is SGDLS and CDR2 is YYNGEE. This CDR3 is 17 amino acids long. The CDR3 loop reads CASSRWATGANTGELFF. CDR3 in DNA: TGTGCCAGCAGCCGGTGGGCTACAGGGGCGAACACCGGGGAGCTGTTTTTT.